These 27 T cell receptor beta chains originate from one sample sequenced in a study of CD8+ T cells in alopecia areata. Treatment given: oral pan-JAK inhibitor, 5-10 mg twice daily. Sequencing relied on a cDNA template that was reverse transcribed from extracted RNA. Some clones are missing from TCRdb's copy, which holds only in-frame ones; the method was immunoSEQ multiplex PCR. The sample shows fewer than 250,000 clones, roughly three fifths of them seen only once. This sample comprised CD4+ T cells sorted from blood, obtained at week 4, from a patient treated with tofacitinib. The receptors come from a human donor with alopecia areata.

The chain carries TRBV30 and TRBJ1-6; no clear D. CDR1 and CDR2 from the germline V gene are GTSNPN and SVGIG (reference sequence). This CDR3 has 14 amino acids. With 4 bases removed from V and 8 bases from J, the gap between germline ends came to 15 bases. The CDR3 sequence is CAWNSPGNYSPLHF. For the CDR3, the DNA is TGTGCCTGGAACTCGCCAGGAAATTATTCACCCCTCCACTTT.

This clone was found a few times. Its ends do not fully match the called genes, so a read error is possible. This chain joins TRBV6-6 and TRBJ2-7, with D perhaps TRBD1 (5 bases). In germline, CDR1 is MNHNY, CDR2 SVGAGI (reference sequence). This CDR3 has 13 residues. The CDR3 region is CASSRQGSHEQYF. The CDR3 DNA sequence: TGTGCCAGCAGCCGCCAGGGCTCCCACGAGCAGTACTTC.

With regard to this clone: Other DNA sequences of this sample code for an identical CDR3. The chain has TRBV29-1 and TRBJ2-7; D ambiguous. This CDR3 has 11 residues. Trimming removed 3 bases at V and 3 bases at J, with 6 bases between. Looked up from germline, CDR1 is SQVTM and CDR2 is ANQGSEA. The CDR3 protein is CSVERNYEQYF. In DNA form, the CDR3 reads TGCAGCGTTGAGCGCAACTACGAGCAGTACTTC.

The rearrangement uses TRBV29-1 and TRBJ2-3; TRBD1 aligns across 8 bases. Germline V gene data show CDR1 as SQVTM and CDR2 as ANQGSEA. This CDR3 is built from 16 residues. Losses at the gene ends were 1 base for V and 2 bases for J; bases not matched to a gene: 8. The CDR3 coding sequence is TGCAGCGTTGAAGGATCGGCAGGGGGCCCCACAGATACGCAGTATTTT. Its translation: CSVEGSAGGPTDTQYF.

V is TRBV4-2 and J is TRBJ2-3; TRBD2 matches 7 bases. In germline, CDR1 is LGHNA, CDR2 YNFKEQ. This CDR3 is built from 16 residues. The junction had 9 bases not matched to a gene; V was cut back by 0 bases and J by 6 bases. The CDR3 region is CASSQDGGRAVDTQYF. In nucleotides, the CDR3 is TGTGCCAGCAGCCAAGATGGAGGGAGGGCCGTGGATACGCAGTATTTT.

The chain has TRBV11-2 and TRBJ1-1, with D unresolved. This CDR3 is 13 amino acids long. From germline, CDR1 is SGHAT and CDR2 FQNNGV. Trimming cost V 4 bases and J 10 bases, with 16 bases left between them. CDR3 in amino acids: CASSSDRLMGAFF. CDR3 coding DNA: TGTGCCAGCAGCTCGGACCGACTCATGGGAGCTTTCTTT.

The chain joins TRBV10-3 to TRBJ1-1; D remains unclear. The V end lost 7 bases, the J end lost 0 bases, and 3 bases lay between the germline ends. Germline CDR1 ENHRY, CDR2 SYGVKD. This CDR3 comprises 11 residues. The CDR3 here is CAIKVNTEAFF. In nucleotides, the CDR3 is TGTGCCATCAAGGTGAACACTGAAGCTTTCTTT.

CDR3 nucleotides: TGCGCCAGCAGCTTGGAAAATGAGCAGTTCTTC. It codes for CASSLENEQFF. The chain recombines TRBV5-1 with TRBJ2-1; D gene ambiguous. The CDR3 runs 11 residues. The V gene's germline CDR1 is SGHRS and CDR2 YFSETQ. V dropped 0 bases and J dropped 7 bases, with 2 bases sitting between them.

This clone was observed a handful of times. CDR3 amino acids: CASSLVAQGADGYTF. The CDR3 nucleotides are TGTGCCAGCAGCTTAGTGGCTCAGGGGGCGGATGGCTACACCTTC. This chain connects TRBV7-2 to TRBJ1-2; 8 bases fit TRBD1. Germline CDR1 reads SGHTA; CDR2 reads FQGNSA. The CDR3 runs to 15 residues. With 1 base clipped from V and 6 bases from J, the junction kept 7 bases outside the gene matches.

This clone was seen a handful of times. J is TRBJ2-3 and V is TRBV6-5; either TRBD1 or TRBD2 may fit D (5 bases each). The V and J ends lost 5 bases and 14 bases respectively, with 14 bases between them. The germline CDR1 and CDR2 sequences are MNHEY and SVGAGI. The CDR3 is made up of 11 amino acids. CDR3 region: CASSPGTDRYF. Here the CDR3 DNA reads TGTGCCAGCAGTCCGGGGACCGACCGGTATTTT.

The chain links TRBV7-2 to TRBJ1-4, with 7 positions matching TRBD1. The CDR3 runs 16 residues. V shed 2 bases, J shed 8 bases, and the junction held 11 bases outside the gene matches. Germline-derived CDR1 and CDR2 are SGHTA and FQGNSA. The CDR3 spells CASSLKPTGLGEKLFF. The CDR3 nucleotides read TGTGCCAGCAGCTTAAAACCGACAGGGCTGGGGGAAAAACTGTTTTTT. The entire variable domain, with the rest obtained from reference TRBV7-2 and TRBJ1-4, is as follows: GAGVSQSPSNKVTEKGKDVELRCDPISGHTALYWYRQSLGQGLEFLIYFQGNSAPDKSGLPSDRFSAERTGGSVSTLTIQRTQQEDSAVYLCASSLKPTGLGEKLFFGSGTQLSVL.

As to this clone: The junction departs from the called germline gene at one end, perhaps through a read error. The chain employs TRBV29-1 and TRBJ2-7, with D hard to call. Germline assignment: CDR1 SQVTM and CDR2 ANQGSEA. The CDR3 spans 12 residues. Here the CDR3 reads CSVEDTPYERYF. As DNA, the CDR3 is TGCAGCGTTGAAGACACCCCCTACGAGCGGTACTTC.

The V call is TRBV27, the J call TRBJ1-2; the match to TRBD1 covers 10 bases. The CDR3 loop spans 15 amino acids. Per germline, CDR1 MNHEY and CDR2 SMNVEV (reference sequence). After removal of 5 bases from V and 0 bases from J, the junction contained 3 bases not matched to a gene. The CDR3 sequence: CASSAGTGANYGYTF. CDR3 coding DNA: TGTGCCAGCAGTGCCGGGACAGGGGCTAACTATGGCTACACCTTC.

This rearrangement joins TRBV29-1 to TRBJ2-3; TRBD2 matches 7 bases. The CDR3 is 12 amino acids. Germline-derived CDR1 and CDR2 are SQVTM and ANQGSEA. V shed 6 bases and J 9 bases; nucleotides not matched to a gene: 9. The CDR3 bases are TGCAGCGTCGGAGGACTAGGTGAGACGCAGTATTTT. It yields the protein CSVGGLGETQYF.

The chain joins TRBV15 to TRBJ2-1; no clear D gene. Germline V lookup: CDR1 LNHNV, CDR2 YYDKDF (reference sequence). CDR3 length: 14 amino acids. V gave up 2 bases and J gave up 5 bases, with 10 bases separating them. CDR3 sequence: CATSRMGVDNEQFF. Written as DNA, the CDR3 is TGTGCCACCAGCAGAATGGGTGTTGACAATGAGCAGTTCTTC.

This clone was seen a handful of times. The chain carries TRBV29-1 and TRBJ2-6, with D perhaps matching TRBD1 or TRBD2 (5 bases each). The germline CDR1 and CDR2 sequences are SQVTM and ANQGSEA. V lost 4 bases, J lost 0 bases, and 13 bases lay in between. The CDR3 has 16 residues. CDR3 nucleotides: TGCAGCGTTGGAGTGGGGGATTTCTCTGGGGCCAACGTCCTGACTTTC. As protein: CSVGVGDFSGANVLTF.

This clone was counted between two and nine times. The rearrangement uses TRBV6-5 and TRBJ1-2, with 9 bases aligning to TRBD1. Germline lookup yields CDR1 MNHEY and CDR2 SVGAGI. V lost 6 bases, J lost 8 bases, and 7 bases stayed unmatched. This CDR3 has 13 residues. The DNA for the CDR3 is TGTGCCAGCAGCGGGACAGGGAAAAGGGGCTACACCTTC. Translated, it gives CASSGTGKRGYTF.

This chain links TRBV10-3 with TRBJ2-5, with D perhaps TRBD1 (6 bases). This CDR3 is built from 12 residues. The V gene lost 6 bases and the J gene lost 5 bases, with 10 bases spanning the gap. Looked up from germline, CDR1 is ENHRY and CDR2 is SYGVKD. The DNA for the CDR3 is TGTGCCATCAGGGAGGACAGTGAGACCCAGTACTTC. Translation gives CAIREDSETQYF.

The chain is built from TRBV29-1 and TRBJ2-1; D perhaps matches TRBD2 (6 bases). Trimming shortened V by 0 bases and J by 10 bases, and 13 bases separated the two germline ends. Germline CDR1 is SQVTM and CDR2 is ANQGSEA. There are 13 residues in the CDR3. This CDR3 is CSVEDVPGLEQFF. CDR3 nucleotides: TGCAGCGTTGAAGATGTCCCTGGACTAGAGCAGTTCTTC.

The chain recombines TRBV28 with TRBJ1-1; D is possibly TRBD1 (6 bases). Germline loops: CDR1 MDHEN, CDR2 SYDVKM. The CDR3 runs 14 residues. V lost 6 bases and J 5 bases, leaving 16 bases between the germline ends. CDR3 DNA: TGTGCCAGCAGCCCCGGGGGGCACGGGACTGAAGCTTTCTTT. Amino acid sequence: CASSPGGHGTEAFF.

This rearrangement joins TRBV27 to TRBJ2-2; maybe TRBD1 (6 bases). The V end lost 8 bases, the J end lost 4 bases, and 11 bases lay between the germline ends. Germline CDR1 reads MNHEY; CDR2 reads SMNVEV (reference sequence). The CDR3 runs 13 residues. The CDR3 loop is CASGGAGTGELFF. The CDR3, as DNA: TGTGCCAGCGGGGGCGCGGGCACCGGGGAGCTGTTTTTT.

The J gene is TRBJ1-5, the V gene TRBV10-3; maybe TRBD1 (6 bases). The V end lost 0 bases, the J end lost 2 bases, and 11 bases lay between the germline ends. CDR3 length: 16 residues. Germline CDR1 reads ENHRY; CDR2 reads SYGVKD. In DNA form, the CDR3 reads TGTGCCATCAGTGAGTCGGGGGGCAGCGGCAATCAGCCCCAGCATTTT. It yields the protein CAISESGGSGNQPQHF.

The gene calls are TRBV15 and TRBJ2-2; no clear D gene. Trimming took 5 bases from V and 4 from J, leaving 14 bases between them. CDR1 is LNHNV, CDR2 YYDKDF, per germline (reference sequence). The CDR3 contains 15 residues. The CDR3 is CATSRLTSSTGELFF. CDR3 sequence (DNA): TGTGCCACCAGCCGACTCACTTCGAGCACCGGGGAGCTGTTTTTT.

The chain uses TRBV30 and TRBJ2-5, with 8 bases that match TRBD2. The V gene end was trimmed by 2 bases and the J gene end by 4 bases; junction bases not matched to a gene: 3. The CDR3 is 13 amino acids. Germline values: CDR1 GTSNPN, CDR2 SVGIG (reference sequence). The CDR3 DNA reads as TGTGCCTGGAGTACCCGGGAGGGAGAGACCCAGTACTTC. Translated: CAWSTREGETQYF.

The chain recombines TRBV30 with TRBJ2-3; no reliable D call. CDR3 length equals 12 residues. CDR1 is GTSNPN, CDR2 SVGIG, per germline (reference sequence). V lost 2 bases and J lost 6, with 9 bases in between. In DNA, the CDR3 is TGTGCCTGGAGTATCAGTGGGGATACGCAGTATTTT. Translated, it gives CAWSISGDTQYF.

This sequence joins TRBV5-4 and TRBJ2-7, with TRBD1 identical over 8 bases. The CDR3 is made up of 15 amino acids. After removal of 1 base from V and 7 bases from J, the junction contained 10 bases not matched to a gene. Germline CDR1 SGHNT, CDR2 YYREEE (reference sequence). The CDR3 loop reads CASSLSVRGRGEQYF. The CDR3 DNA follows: TGTGCCAGCAGCTTGTCAGTCAGGGGGCGCGGGGAGCAGTACTTC.

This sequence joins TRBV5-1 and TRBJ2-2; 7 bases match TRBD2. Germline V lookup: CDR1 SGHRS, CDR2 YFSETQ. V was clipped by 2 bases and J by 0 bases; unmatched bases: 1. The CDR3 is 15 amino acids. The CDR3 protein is CASSFGTTNTGELFF. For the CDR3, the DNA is TGCGCCAGCAGCTTTGGGACTACGAACACCGGGGAGCTGTTTTTT. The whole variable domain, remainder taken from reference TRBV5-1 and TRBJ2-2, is KAGVTQTPRYLIKTRGQQVTLSCSPISGHRSVSWYQQTPGQGLQFLFEYFSETQRNKGNFPGRFSGRQFSNSRSEMNVSTLELGDSALYLCASSFGTTNTGELFFGEGSRLTVL.